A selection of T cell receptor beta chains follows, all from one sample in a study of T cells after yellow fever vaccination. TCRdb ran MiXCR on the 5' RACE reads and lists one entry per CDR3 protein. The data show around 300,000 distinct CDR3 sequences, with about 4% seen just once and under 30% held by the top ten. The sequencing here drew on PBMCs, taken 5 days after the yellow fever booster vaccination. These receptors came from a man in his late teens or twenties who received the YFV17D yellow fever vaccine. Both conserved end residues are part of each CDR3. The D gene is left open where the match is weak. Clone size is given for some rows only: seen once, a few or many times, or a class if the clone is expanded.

CDR3 protein: CASNRGRGGYTF; CDR3 DNA: TGCGCCAGCAATCGGGGGCGCGGAGGCTACACCTTC; V gene: TRBV5-1; J gene: TRBJ1-2; clone size: few; D gene: NA
CDR3 protein: CATSRGTGYGYGYTF; CDR3 DNA: TGTGCCACCAGCAGGGGAACAGGGTACGGCTATGGCTACACCTTC; V gene: TRBV15; J gene: TRBJ1-2; clone size: NA; D gene: NA
CDR3 protein: CASSLGHPDIQYF; CDR3 DNA: TGCGCCAGCAGCTTGGGACACCCGGACATTCAGTACTTC; V gene: TRBV5-1; J gene: TRBJ2-4; clone size: few; D gene: NA
CDR3 protein: CASSLDIRVRAGWFF; CDR3 DNA: TGTGCCAGCAGCTTAGATATCCGGGTTAGGGCAGGGTGGTTCTTC; V gene: TRBV7-6; J gene: TRBJ2-1; clone size: few; D gene: NA
CDR3 protein: CASSLGGTSGEEDTQYF; CDR3 DNA: TGTGCCAGCAGCTTAGGTGGGACTAGCGGGGAGGAAGATACGCAGTATTTT; V gene: TRBV7-9; J gene: TRBJ2-3; clone size: many; D gene: TRBD2
CDR3 protein: CAIIGTGVRFF; CDR3 DNA: TGTGCCATCATCGGGACAGGGGTTCGTTTTTTT; V gene: TRBV10-3; J gene: TRBJ1-4; clone size: few; D gene: TRBD1
CDR3 protein: CASSSGTGGLSGANVLTF; CDR3 DNA: TGTGCCAGCTCATCAGGGACAGGGGGTCTCTCTGGGGCCAACGTCCTGACTTTC; V gene: TRBV18; J gene: TRBJ2-6; clone size: NA; D gene: TRBD1
CDR3 protein: CASSLSGGDEKLFF; CDR3 DNA: TGTGCCAGCAGTTTATCAGGGGGAGATGAAAAACTGTTTTTT; V gene: TRBV28; J gene: TRBJ1-4; clone size: many; D gene: TRBD1
CDR3 protein: CASSSPLLASEQFF; CDR3 DNA: TGTGCCAGCAGTTCTCCCTTACTGGCTAGCGAGCAGTTCTTC; V gene: TRBV12-3/TRBV12-4; J gene: TRBJ2-1; clone size: NA; D gene: NA
CDR3 protein: CASSPWFSSYNEQFF; CDR3 DNA: TGCGCCAGCAGCCCTTGGTTCAGCTCCTACAATGAGCAGTTCTTC; V gene: TRBV5-1; J gene: TRBJ2-1; clone size: few; D gene: NA
CDR3 protein: CASSTYRVQRGYTF; CDR3 DNA: TGTGCCAGCAGTACGTACAGGGTTCAGCGTGGCTACACCTTC; V gene: TRBV6-5; J gene: TRBJ1-2; clone size: NA; D gene: NA
CDR3 protein: CASSASDPGTEAFF; CDR3 DNA: TGTGCCAGCAGCGCATCTGACCCGGGGACTGAAGCTTTCTTT; V gene: TRBV7-9; J gene: TRBJ1-1; clone size: many; D gene: NA
CDR3 protein: CASSPPRRTGGAKNIQYF; CDR3 DNA: TGTGCCAGCAGTCCTCCCCGTCGGACAGGGGGAGCCAAAAACATTCAGTACTTC; V gene: TRBV12-3/TRBV12-4; J gene: TRBJ2-4; clone size: many; D gene: TRBD1
CDR3 protein: CASSSQAGDQETQYF; CDR3 DNA: TGTGCCAGCAGCTCCCAAGCGGGGGATCAAGAGACCCAGTACTTC; V gene: TRBV7-2; J gene: TRBJ2-5; clone size: NA; D gene: TRBD2
CDR3 protein: CASSLRSSGRETQYF; CDR3 DNA: TGTGCCAGCAGCTTAAGGTCCTCCGGGCGGGAGACCCAGTACTTC; V gene: TRBV7-2; J gene: TRBJ2-5; clone size: many; D gene: NA
CDR3 protein: CASRRDRAVVSPLHF; CDR3 DNA: TGTGCCAGCAGGCGCGACAGGGCAGTGGTTTCACCCCTCCACTTT; V gene: TRBV6-2/TRBV6-3; J gene: TRBJ1-6; clone size: few; D gene: TRBD1
CDR3 protein: CSARPAGPAGNTIYF; CDR3 DNA: TGCAGTGCTAGGCCGGCGGGCCCTGCTGGAAACACCATATATTTT; V gene: TRBV20-1; J gene: TRBJ1-3; clone size: NA; D gene: NA
CDR3 protein: CASSFSRGGRDTQYF; CDR3 DNA: TGTGCCAGCAGTTTTTCGCGGGGGGGCCGGGATACGCAGTATTTT; V gene: TRBV27; J gene: TRBJ2-3; clone size: many; D gene: TRBD2
CDR3 protein: CASSYAITDGTATNYGYTF; CDR3 DNA: TGTGCCAGCAGTTACGCGATTACAGATGGGACGGCCACTAACTATGGCTACACCTTC; V gene: TRBV6-2/TRBV6-3; J gene: TRBJ1-2; clone size: few; D gene: NA
CDR3 protein: CASSPPGQGFNSPLHF; CDR3 DNA: TGTGCCAGCAGTCCCCCGGGACAGGGGTTTAATTCACCCCTCCACTTT; V gene: TRBV28; J gene: TRBJ1-6; clone size: few; D gene: TRBD1
CDR3 protein: CASRLAGLGTGELFF; CDR3 DNA: TGCGCCAGCAGGTTAGCGGGGCTCGGCACCGGGGAGCTGTTTTTT; V gene: TRBV5-1; J gene: TRBJ2-2; clone size: few; D gene: TRBD2
CDR3 protein: CASSPALPGTVTGANVLTF; CDR3 DNA: TGTGCCAGCTCACCAGCCCTCCCCGGGACAGTGACTGGGGCCAACGTCCTGACTTTC; V gene: TRBV18; J gene: TRBJ2-6; clone size: few; D gene: TRBD1